This T cell receptor beta chain was captured by sequencing in a study of cytomegalovirus exposure and HLA in healthy donors. Notes on this clone: Antigen: not known.

In germline, CDR1 is DFQATT, CDR2 SNEGSKA (reference sequence). The CDR3 sequence is 11 residues long. Primers for the PCR totalled 60 Vbeta and 13 Jbeta. Repertoires were generated with immunoSEQ multiplex PCR, while TCRdb's copy carries only in-frame clones and drops some. Among 150,000 to 200,000 clones listed, about 83% were seen once. Study-level findings and limits: Later analysis identified a missense DCLRE1C variant that was linked to TCR beta V- and J-gene trimming. Investigators reported 150 to 200 TCR beta chains as tied to cytomegalovirus. A prior analysis recorded that most TCR beta V segments were productive about 90% or about 30% of the time. Reported results showed that the classifier diagnosed cytomegalovirus status with high specificity and sensitivity.

Sequencing input: PBMCs. V gene TRBV20-1 combines with J gene TRBJ2-1; 9 bases match TRBD2. This sequence originates from a female donor in good health and CMV-seronegative. CDR3 DNA sequence: TGCAGCGCGGGGGGGAGGAATGAGCAGTTCTTC. It is translated as CSAGGRNEQFF.